A single sample is the source of the 18 T cell receptor beta chains below, sequenced in a study of T cells in Graves' hyperthyroidism and ophthalmopathy. The CDR3 regions of TCR beta were amplified from RNA transcripts. With the HTBI primer set, the TCR CDR3 went through a first round of RT-PCR. TCRdb reprocessed the multiplex PCR reads via MiXCR and lists one record per CDR3 protein. The sample yields 490,000 or so distinct CDR3 sequences, 20% to 25% seen once. What was sequenced was blood. All receptors come from a woman between 70 and 85 years old with Graves' ophthalmopathy.

The rearrangement uses TRBV20-1 and TRBJ2-3; 7 positions match TRBD1. Germline assignment: CDR1 DFQATT and CDR2 SNEGSKA (reference sequence). The ends lost 4 bases at V and 8 bases at J; junction bases unmatched: 6. This CDR3 is 12 amino acids long. CDR3 residues: CSAKTTGATQYF. The DNA of the CDR3 is TGCAGTGCTAAAACAACAGGGGCTACGCAGTATTTT.

This clonotype appeared a few times. The CDR3 nucleotides read TGTGCCAGCAGCTTAGATCCGGCAGGGGTAGGCACCGGGGAGCTGTTTTTT. This sequence encodes CASSLDPAGVGTGELFF. The genes are TRBV7-2 and TRBJ2-2; tentative D call: TRBD1 (6 bases). The V end was cut by 1 base, the J end by 4 bases, with 16 bases between. The CDR3 consists of 17 residues. Germline lookup yields CDR1 SGHTA and CDR2 FQGNSA.

This clonotype is a singleton in its sample. This rearrangement joins TRBV14 to TRBJ1-6; TRBD1 might be the D (6 bases). The germline V gene encodes CDR1 SGHDN and CDR2 FVKESK. The V gene lost 5 bases and the J gene lost 6 bases, with 11 bases spanning the gap. This CDR3 has 14 residues. CDR3 sequence: CASSARTVNSPLHF. Written as DNA, the CDR3 is TGTGCCAGCAGCGCTCGGACAGTTAATTCACCCCTCCACTTT.

J is TRBJ2-3 and V is TRBV27; D ambiguous. The V and J ends lost 6 bases and 2 bases respectively, with 18 bases between them. The CDR3 spans 16 residues. CDR1 is MNHEY, CDR2 SMNVEV, per germline (reference sequence). CDR3: CASRLARGYYTDTQYF. In DNA form, the CDR3 reads TGTGCCAGCAGACTGGCGCGCGGATATTACACAGATACGCAGTATTTT.

There are many counts of this clonotype. The chain is built from TRBV7-9 and TRBJ2-1; 10 bases match TRBD2. The V segment lost 10 bases and the J segment 6 bases; nucleotides outside the gene matches: 18. Germline V gene data show CDR1 as SEHNR and CDR2 as FQNEAQ (reference sequence). The CDR3 contains 17 residues. CDR3 amino acids: CAILLIYSGRPGNEQFF. DNA of the CDR3: TGTGCCATCCTGCTCATATATAGCGGGAGGCCCGGCAATGAGCAGTTCTTC. Drawing the rest from reference TRBV7-9 and TRBJ2-1, the complete variable domain is DTGVSQNPRHKITKRGQNVTFRCDPISEHNRLYWYRQTLGQGPEFLTYFQNEAQLEKSRLLSDRFSAERPKGSFSTLEIQRTEQGDSAMYLCAILLIYSGRPGNEQFFGPGTRLTVL.

The rearrangement uses TRBV25-1 and TRBJ2-2, with TRBD1 identical over 8 bases. Germline-derived CDR1 and CDR2 are MGHDK and SYGVNS. The junction had 17 bases not matched to a gene; V was cut back by 4 bases and J by 4 bases. CDR3 length equals 19 residues. The CDR3 here is CASSAGKGGRGRGTGELFF. The CDR3 bases are TGTGCCAGCAGTGCGGGTAAAGGAGGCAGGGGGCGCGGCACCGGGGAGCTGTTTTTT.

The V and J genes are TRBV7-9 and TRBJ1-2, with D possibly being TRBD1 (5 bases). Trimming stripped 5 bases from V and 5 bases from J, with 21 bases between. Germline V lookup: CDR1 SEHNR, CDR2 FQNEAQ (reference sequence). This CDR3 is built from 16 residues. The CDR3 spells CASSQGAAVGPYGYTF. CDR3 sequence (DNA): TGTGCCAGCAGCCAAGGGGCTGCGGTCGGACCTTATGGCTACACCTTC.

The chain links TRBV9 to TRBJ2-5; 7 nucleotides align to TRBD1. The CDR3 has 14 amino acids. The V gene end was trimmed by 3 bases and the J gene end by 5 bases; junction bases not matched to a gene: 7. Germline loops: CDR1 SGDLS, CDR2 YYNGEE. The DNA of the CDR3 is TGTGCCAGCAGCGCCGGGACAGCGGAGGAGACCCAGTACTTC. Its protein product is CASSAGTAEETQYF.

This clonotype was picked up a small number of times. The CDR3 DNA is TGTGCCAGCACCTTCGGCGACCCAGGAGCTTTCTTT. This encodes CASTFGDPGAFF. V and J are TRBV6-1 and TRBJ1-1; D is ambiguous. The CDR3 runs to 12 residues. CDR1 MNHNS and CDR2 SASEGT come from the germline V gene. Trimming took 7 bases from V and 10 from J, leaving 16 bases between them.

The gene calls are TRBV19 and TRBJ2-7; weak D call: TRBD1 (5 bases). Trimming stripped 7 bases from V and 6 bases from J, with 10 bases between. The CDR3 consists of 11 residues. The germline V gene has CDR1 LNHDA and CDR2 SQIVND (reference sequence). Here the CDR3 reads CASTWGLEQYF. The CDR3, as DNA: TGTGCCAGTACGTGGGGCCTCGAGCAGTACTTC.

This clonotype was seen ten or more times. The chain is built from TRBV12-3 or TRBV12-4 and TRBJ2-7; D possibly uses TRBD1 or TRBD2 (5 bases each). This CDR3 has 14 residues. V was shortened by 3 bases and J by 2 bases, with 11 bases between the two germline ends. This chain's CDR3 is CASSFGDATYEQYF. The CDR3, as DNA: TGTGCCAGCAGTTTCGGGGACGCCACCTACGAGCAGTACTTC.

This clonotype was seen more than once but under ten times. The V gene is TRBV29-1, the J gene TRBJ2-1, with 8 bases lining up with TRBD2. The V gene's germline CDR1 is SQVTM and CDR2 ANQGSEA. The CDR3 contains 15 residues. V was clipped by 6 bases and J by 3 bases; unmatched bases: 10. For the CDR3, the DNA is TGCAGCGTGGTGAGCGGGAGTGACAACTACAATGAGCAGTTCTTC. Encoded protein: CSVVSGSDNYNEQFF.

This clonotype was observed many times. The chain combines TRBV12-3 or TRBV12-4 with TRBJ2-1, with D possibly called TRBD1 or TRBD2 (5 bases each). With 7 bases removed from V and 3 bases from J, the gap between germline ends came to 16 bases. The CDR3 runs 15 residues. The CDR3 is CASTPYGTVYNEQFF. The DNA for the CDR3 is TGTGCCAGCACTCCATACGGGACCGTCTACAATGAGCAGTTCTTC.

This clonotype occurred once. The chain combines TRBV19 with TRBJ2-1; 8 bases map to TRBD2. The germline CDR1 and CDR2 sequences are LNHDA and SQIVND (reference sequence). Losses at the gene ends were 3 bases for V and 3 bases for J; bases not matched to a gene: 4. The CDR3 loop spans 15 amino acids. The CDR3 nucleotides are TGTGCCAGTAGTATTTGGCGGGAGGTCTACAATGAGCAGTTCTTC. Translation gives CASSIWREVYNEQFF.

This clonotype was recorded at least ten times. The gene calls are TRBV28 and TRBJ1-5; D ambiguous. Germline-derived CDR1 and CDR2 are MDHEN and SYDVKM. V was shortened by 1 base and J by 7 bases, with 14 bases between the two germline ends. The CDR3 extends over 15 amino acids. The CDR3 protein is CASSLSPFYPQPQHF. The CDR3 DNA sequence: TGTGCCAGCAGTTTATCCCCCTTTTACCCCCAGCCCCAGCATTTT.

The sample holds a few counts of this clonotype. The CDR3 region is CASSRLPSGRASNTGELFF. Here the CDR3 DNA reads TGTGCCAGCAGCCGTCTGCCTAGCGGGAGGGCCTCGAACACCGGGGAGCTGTTTTTT. J is TRBJ2-2 and V is TRBV3-1, with 12 nucleotides matching TRBD2. Germline CDR1 LGHDT, CDR2 YNNKEL (reference sequence). J gave up 0 bases and V 4 bases, and 9 bases lay outside the gene matches. This CDR3 is built from 19 residues.

V usage is TRBV3-1 and J usage is TRBJ1-4; TRBD1 might be the D (5 bases). V dropped 3 bases and J dropped 6 bases, with 11 bases sitting between them. The CDR3 has 14 residues. CDR1 and CDR2 from the germline V gene are LGHDT and YNNKEL (reference sequence). CDR3 loop: CASSHFGGDEKLFF. The CDR3 DNA follows: TGTGCCAGCAGCCACTTCGGGGGAGATGAAAAACTGTTTTTT.

This sequence joins TRBV7-2 and TRBJ2-1, with TRBD2 matching over 9 bases. CDR1 SGHTA and CDR2 FQGNSA come from the germline V gene. Trimming removed 3 bases from V and 2 bases from J; junction bases left unmatched: 2. The CDR3 is 15 amino acids. The CDR3 DNA reads TGTGCCAGCAGCTTTAGCGGGAGAACCTACAATGAGCAGTTCTTC. Translating it yields CASSFSGRTYNEQFF.